The clone carrying this T cell receptor beta chain has at least ten counts. No antigen is known for it. Trimming took 2 bases from V and 9 from J, leaving 15 bases between them. The CDR3 contains 14 residues. The germline CDR1 and CDR2 sequences are SGHRS and YFSETQ. Researchers took RNA transcripts and amplified the TCR beta CDR3 regions from them. The TCR CDR3 first-round RT-PCR relied on the HTBI primer set. TCRdb analysed the multiplex PCR reads with MiXCR anew, one entry per CDR3 protein. The data contain 300,000 to 500,000 distinct CDR3 sequences, under 15% of them singletons. This entry belongs to a study of T cells in Graves' hyperthyroidism and ophthalmopathy. Notes on the study in general: In blood, most of the thyroid clonotypes expanded above 0.001 were also present.

Uncontrolled infections, other autoimmune diseases, pregnancy or lactation led to exclusion of patients. The V and J genes are TRBV5-1 and TRBJ2-1, with unresolved D. Sequences were obtained from blood. The sequence came from a woman aged 25 to 39 with Graves' hyperthyroidism. For the CDR3, the DNA is TGCGCCAGCAGCTTAATCGGTCACTCGAGTGAGCAGTTCTTC. Its protein product is CASSLIGHSSEQFF.